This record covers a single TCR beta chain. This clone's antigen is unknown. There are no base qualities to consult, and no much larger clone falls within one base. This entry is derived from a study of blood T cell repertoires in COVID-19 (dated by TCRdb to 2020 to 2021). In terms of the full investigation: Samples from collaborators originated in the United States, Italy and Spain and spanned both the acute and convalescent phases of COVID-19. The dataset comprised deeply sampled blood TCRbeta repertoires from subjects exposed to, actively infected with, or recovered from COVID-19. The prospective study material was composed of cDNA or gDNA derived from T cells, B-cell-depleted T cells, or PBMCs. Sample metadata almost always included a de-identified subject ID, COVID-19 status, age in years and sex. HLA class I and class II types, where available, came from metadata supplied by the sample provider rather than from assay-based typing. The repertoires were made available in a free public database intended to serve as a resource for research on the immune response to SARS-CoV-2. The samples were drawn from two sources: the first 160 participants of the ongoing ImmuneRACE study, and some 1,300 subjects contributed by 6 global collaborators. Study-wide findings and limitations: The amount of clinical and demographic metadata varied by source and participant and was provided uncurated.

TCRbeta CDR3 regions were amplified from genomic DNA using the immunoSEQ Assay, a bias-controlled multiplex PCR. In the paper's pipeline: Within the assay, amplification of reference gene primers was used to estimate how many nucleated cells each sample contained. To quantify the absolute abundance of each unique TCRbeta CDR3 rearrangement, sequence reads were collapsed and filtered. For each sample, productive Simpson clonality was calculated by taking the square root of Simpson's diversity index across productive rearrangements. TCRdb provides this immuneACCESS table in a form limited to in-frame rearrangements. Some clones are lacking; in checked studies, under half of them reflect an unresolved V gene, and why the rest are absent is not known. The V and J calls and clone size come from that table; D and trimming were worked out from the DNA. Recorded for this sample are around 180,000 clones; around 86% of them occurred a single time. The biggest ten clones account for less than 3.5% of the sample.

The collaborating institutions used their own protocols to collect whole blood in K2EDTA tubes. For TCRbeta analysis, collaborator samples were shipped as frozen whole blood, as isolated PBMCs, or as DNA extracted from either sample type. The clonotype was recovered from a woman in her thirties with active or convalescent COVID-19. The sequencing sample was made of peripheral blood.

The CDR3 protein is CASSEALALGSYEQYF. The bases are TGTGCCAGCAGTGAAGCACTAGCACTGGGCTCCTACGAGCAGTACTTC. The rearrangement joined TRBV2 to TRBJ2-7; the D segment could be TRBD2, given 6 matching bases. The CDR3 goes from the cysteine to the phenylalanine over 16 residues. The CDR3 DNA has 48 bases and is translated from base 1. Reading the germline V gene gives CDR1 SNHLY and CDR2 FYNNEI. Trimming at the junction amounts to 0 bases on V and 0 bases on J, and the germline ends lie 12 bases apart. With the portions outside the CDR3 filled from the reference TRBV2 and TRBJ2-7 genes, the complete variable region becomes EPEVTQTPSHQVTQMGQEVILRCVPISNHLYFYWYRQILGQKVEFLVSFYNNEISEKSEIFDDQFSVERPDGSNFTLKIRSTKLEDSAMYFCASSEALALGSYEQYFGPGTRLTVT.